What follows are 11 T cell receptor beta chains derived from one specimen sequenced in a study of blood T cells in healthy people across ages. PCR was performed a second time for roughly 7 to 11 cycles using a sample-barcoded 5' primer and a J-beta primer mix. One entry per CDR3 protein results from TCRdb running MiXCR on the 5' RACE reads. Of around 710,000 distinct CDR3 sequences listed, 35% to 45% are singletons. The sequencing input was blood. The receptors were sampled from a woman aged 60-75 years in good health.

This chain connects TRBV4-2 to TRBJ2-7, with 10 bases identical to TRBD2. The CDR3 runs 15 residues. V gave up 4 bases and J gave up 3 bases; unmatched junction bases: 6. Germline lookup yields CDR1 LGHNA and CDR2 YNFKEQ. CDR3 sequence: CASSRAAGGDYEQYF. In nucleotides, the CDR3 is TGTGCCAGCAGCCGAGCAGCGGGGGGGGACTACGAGCAGTACTTC.

This clonotype was seen a few times. The V gene is TRBV29-1, the J gene TRBJ2-5, with TRBD2 matching over 7 bases. Germline V lookup: CDR1 SQVTM, CDR2 ANQGSEA. CDR3 size: 12 residues. V shed 4 bases and J 5 bases; nucleotides not matched to a gene: 4. The CDR3 coding sequence is TGCAGCGTTGGTCGGGAGGAGGAGACCCAGTACTTC. It encodes CSVGREEETQYF.

V gene TRBV12-3 or TRBV12-4 combines with J gene TRBJ2-1, with 8 bases lining up with TRBD1. V lost 6 bases, J lost 10 bases, and 14 bases stayed unmatched. This CDR3 is built from 15 residues. The DNA for the CDR3 is TGTGCCAGCAGCGACCAGGGACAGGATTCCTACGAGCAGTTCTTC. This encodes CASSDQGQDSYEQFF.

The genes are TRBV13 and TRBJ2-5; 11 bases are shared with TRBD1. The J call may be mistaken, given a closer DNA end match to TRBJ2-7. Germline CDR1 is PRHDT and CDR2 is FYEKMQ (reference sequence). The CDR3 extends over 14 amino acids. This CDR3 is CASSPGQGVNEQYF. In DNA form, the CDR3 reads TGTGCCAGCAGCCCGGGACAGGGGGTCAACGAGCAGTACTTC.

About this clonotype: A much bigger clone sits one base away, suggesting this may be a read error. CDR3 sequence reads: CAGSYSTETQYF. The CDR3 DNA reads as TGTGCCGGCAGTTACTCGACGGAGACCCAGTACTTC. This chain uses TRBV6-2 or TRBV6-3 with TRBJ2-5; D remains ambiguous. This CDR3 has 12 residues. From germline, CDR1 is MNHEY and CDR2 SVGEGT.

This clonotype was seen more than once but under ten times. This chain links TRBV5-1 with TRBJ2-5; 10 bases align to TRBD1. With 3 bases clipped from V and 1 base from J, the junction kept 6 bases outside the gene matches. Germline CDR1 reads SGHRS; CDR2 reads YFSETQ. CDR3 length: 16 amino acids. DNA of the CDR3: TGCGCCAGCAGCTCGACGGGACAGGGGCTCCAAGAGACCCAGTACTTC. This sequence encodes CASSSTGQGLQETQYF.

V and J are TRBV7-9 and TRBJ2-1, with 9 bases identical to TRBD2. CDR1 and CDR2 (germline): SEHNR, FQNEAQ (reference sequence). This CDR3 spans 16 amino acids. V lost 0 bases and J lost 4; bases outside the gene matches: 4. The DNA for the CDR3 is TGTGCCAGCAGCTTAGCACTAGCGGGCTCATACAATGAGCAGTTCTTC. This sequence encodes CASSLALAGSYNEQFF.

CDR3 residues: CASSVGIRNYGYTF. CDR3 in DNA: TGTGCCAGCAGCGTGGGGATCCGAAACTATGGCTACACCTTC. The chain uses TRBV9 and TRBJ1-2; D is unclear. This CDR3 spans 14 amino acids. The ends were cut back, 2 bases at V and 2 bases at J, with 10 bases in the middle. The V gene's germline CDR1 is SGDLS and CDR2 YYNGEE.

The chain is built from TRBV27 and TRBJ2-7; the D is unclear. The CDR3 spans 14 residues. The V gene's germline CDR1 is MNHEY and CDR2 SMNVEV (reference sequence). V shed 5 bases and J shed 3 bases, with 14 bases lying between them. The CDR3 here is CASSPDATIYEQYF. CDR3 DNA: TGTGCCAGCAGTCCGGACGCGACGATCTACGAGCAGTACTTC.

The chain employs TRBV4-1 and TRBJ2-7; 7 bases fit TRBD1. V trimming: 4 bases; J trimming: 2 bases; junction bases outside the gene matches: 8. CDR1 is MGHRA, CDR2 YSYEKL, per germline. The CDR3 is made up of 15 amino acids. The CDR3 loop reads CASSLQGLLTYEQYF. The DNA of the CDR3 is TGCGCCAGCAGCCTACAGGGGCTACTTACCTACGAGCAGTACTTC.

The chain is built from TRBV11-1 and TRBJ2-7; D possibly corresponds to TRBD1 (5 bases). Trimming took off 3 bases at V and 7 bases at J, with 22 bases between the two ends. Germline assignment: CDR1 SGHAT and CDR2 FQDESV (reference sequence). This CDR3 contains 16 residues. DNA for the CDR3: TGTGCCAGCAGCTTGTCAGGGTTGAGCCCCCTCAATGAGCAGTACTTC. The encoded protein is CASSLSGLSPLNEQYF.